The subject of this entry is one TCR beta chain. This specimen belongs to a study of T cells in Graves' hyperthyroidism and ophthalmopathy. Germline assignment: CDR1 SQVTM and CDR2 ANQGSEA. The CDR3 sequence is 14 residues long. The trim removed 4 bases at V and 5 bases at J, leaving 8 bases unmatched. RNA transcripts were the template for amplifying TCR beta CDR3 regions. First-round RT-PCR with HTBI primers amplified the TCR CDR3 region. TCRdb passed the multiplex PCR reads through MiXCR, listing each CDR3 protein once. The data show 400,000 or so distinct CDR3 sequences, roughly 15% seen once. This TCR derives from a woman younger than 45 with Graves' ophthalmopathy. The sample comprised blood. This chain joins TRBV29-1 and TRBJ2-1; 7 nucleotides line up with TRBD1. The CDR3 region is CSVARDSRNNEQFF. The CDR3 region has the DNA TGCAGCGTTGCACGGGACAGCAGAAACAATGAGCAGTTCTTC.